These T cell receptor beta chains were read from a single sample in a study of blood T cell repertoires in COVID-19. Clones were sequenced by immunoSEQ multiplex PCR, and TCRdb holds only the in-frame ones, with some missing. This table has some 74,000 clones, around 69% appearing once. The specimen was peripheral blood. The source is a man between 65 and 80 years old with active or convalescent COVID-19. The CDR3 runs from the conserved cysteine through the conserved F or W.

TRBJ2-3 | TRBV27 | CASSLRGGTDTQYF
TRBJ2-1 | TRBV6-2/TRBV6-3 | CASSTRLAGVSEQFF
TRBJ1-1 | TRBV21-1 | CASMGQGGNTEAFF
TRBJ1-2 | TRBV5-1 | CASSLITTGPYGYTF
TRBJ2-4 | TRBV5-1 | CASSPDEDKNIQYF
TRBJ2-5 | TRBV4-1 | CASSQREQETQYF
TRBJ1-6 | TRBV7-9 | CASSLEDRVEAPLHF
TRBJ1-3 | TRBV28 | CASSTTEHTIYF
TRBJ1-4 | TRBV5-4 | CASSFDRSREKLFF
TRBJ1-1 | TRBV9 | CASSVLGASTEAFF
TRBJ2-7 | TRBV9 | CASSVGPSGGSYEQYF
TRBJ2-2 | TRBV5-4 | CASSLDVAGGDTGELFF
TRBJ2-1 | TRBV30 | CAWGTSGAYNEQFF
TRBJ2-1 | TRBV19 | CASNQGLSTHEQFF
TRBJ2-7 | TRBV19 | CASSRDRSYEQYF
TRBJ2-7 | TRBV21-1 | CASSAQVYEQYF
TRBJ1-2 | TRBV4-1 | CASSQDRGWNGYTF
TRBJ1-5 | TRBV13 | CASSARTVGDSNQPQHF
TRBJ2-1 | TRBV2 | CASSESGGAYNEQFF
TRBJ2-3 | TRBV6-1 | CASSEQAGGPDTQYF
TRBJ2-4 | TRBV9 | CASSVDGRLAKNIQYF
TRBJ2-5 | TRBV2 | CASRWGAKETQYF
TRBJ2-3 | TRBV14 | CASSKRGTGVGDTQYF
TRBJ2-7 | TRBV27 | CASSLMAFNEQYF
TRBJ2-2 | TRBV24-1 | CATSEGTVSGELFF
TRBJ2-3 | TRBV5-6 | CASSREVGEDTQYF
TRBJ2-1 | TRBV10-3 | CAIKGQGLVF
TRBJ2-2 | TRBV21-1 | CASSKVRGDTGELFF
TRBJ2-6 | TRBV19 | CASNRPWGQAESGANVLTF